These 16 T cell receptor beta chains share one sample of origin, sequenced in a study of shared clonotypes between healthy human individuals. Libraries were prepared by immunoSEQ multiplex PCR; TCRdb keeps only in-frame clonotypes and omits some of them. The sample lists roughly 510,000 clones, 75% to 80% seen once, with around 12% in the top ten. Sample: PBMCs. These TCRs come from a woman between 35 and 50 years old in good health. Some clones in this sample may be carry-over from other donors' samples.

This sequence joins TRBV28 and TRBJ2-3; 16 positions match TRBD2. From germline, CDR1 is MDHEN and CDR2 SYDVKM. This CDR3 comprises 16 residues. With V trimmed by 8 bases and J by 4 bases, 6 bases remained unmatched. CDR3 DNA: TGTGCCAGCGGGACTAGCGGGAGGGGGACACCAGATACGCAGTATTTT. Protein product: CASGTSGRGTPDTQYF.

This clone has a handful of counts. The chain links TRBV7-9 to TRBJ1-1; D call uncertain. The CDR3 consists of 12 residues. The germline V gene has CDR1 SEHNR and CDR2 FQNEAQ (reference sequence). V was shortened by 1 base and J by 8 bases, with 8 bases between the two germline ends. Written as DNA, the CDR3 is TGTGCCAGCAGCTTAGATGGCGGGGAAGCTTTCTTT. This encodes CASSLDGGEAFF.

The J gene is TRBJ2-7, the V gene TRBV30, with 10 positions matching TRBD2. The J call may be mistaken, given a closer DNA end match to TRBJ2-1. CDR1 is GTSNPN and CDR2 is SVGIG in the germline V gene (reference sequence). This CDR3 has 15 amino acids. The CDR3, as DNA: TGTGCCTGGAGTTCCGGGACTAGCGAGGGCGATGAGCAGTTCTTC. Translating gives CAWSSGTSEGDEQFF.

The chain has TRBV28 and TRBJ2-5; weak D call: TRBD1 (6 bases). The germline V gene encodes CDR1 MDHEN and CDR2 SYDVKM. The CDR3 has 11 amino acids. The V gene lost 6 bases and the J gene lost 8 bases, with 10 bases spanning the gap. DNA for the CDR3: TGTGCCAGCAGCTCACAGGGAACCCAGTACTTC. Its protein product is CASSSQGTQYF.

A remark on this clone: Given a far larger clone just one base away, this is likely a sequencing read error. V gene TRBV18 combines with J gene TRBJ1-2, with 7 bases aligning to TRBD1. CDR1 KGHSH and CDR2 LQKENI come from the germline V gene. V gave up 3 bases and J gave up 0 bases; unmatched junction bases: 1. The length of the CDR3 is 14 residues. Here the CDR3 DNA reads TGTGCCAGCTCACCGGACAGGACTAACTATGGCTACACCTTC. Translation: CASSPDRTNYGYTF.

This clone showed up just a few times. The chain couples TRBV30 to TRBJ2-3; possible D gene TRBD2, 7 bases. Germline CDR1 and CDR2: GTSNPN and SVGIG (reference sequence). Trimming pared 4 bases from V and 8 bases from J, leaving 22 bases between. The CDR3 extends over 15 amino acids. This chain's CDR3 is CAWIIADGGARTQYF. CDR3 DNA sequence: TGTGCCTGGATAATTGCGGATGGGGGGGCGCGTACGCAGTATTTT. Supplemented by reference TRBV30 and TRBJ2-3, the full variable domain reads SQTIHQWPATLVQPVGSPLSLECTVEGTSNPNLYWYRQAAGRGLQLLFYSVGIGQISSEVPQNLSASRPQDRQFILSSKKLLLSDSGFYLCAWIIADGGARTQYFGPGTRLTVL.

Turning to this clone: A read error may produce the germline difference seen at one junction end. The gene calls are TRBV28 and TRBJ2-7; D tentatively fits TRBD1 or TRBD2 (5 bases each). Per the germline V gene, CDR1 is MDHEN and CDR2 is SYDVKM. This CDR3 comprises 16 residues. In DNA, the CDR3 is TGTGCCAGCAGCCTACGTTTGGGACCGACCTTGAGGTATGGGGACTTC. Translated: CASSLRLGPTLRYGDF.

Concerning this clone: The sample has other DNA sequences that encode this CDR3 too. The rearrangement uses TRBV4-3 and TRBJ2-5; the match to TRBD2 covers 11 bases. V was clipped by 1 base and J by 3 bases; unmatched bases: 13. The CDR3 runs 19 residues. Germline V lookup: CDR1 LGHNA, CDR2 YSLEER. CDR3 in DNA: TGCGCCAGCAGCCAAGTCTGGCTAGCGGGGGGAGTGGGGGAAGAGACCCAGTACTTC. This translates into CASSQVWLAGGVGEETQYF.

The rearrangement links TRBV10-1 to TRBJ2-3; D call uncertain. From germline, CDR1 is WNHNN and CDR2 SYGVQD (reference sequence). Trimming pared 3 bases from V and 4 bases from J, leaving 8 bases between. The CDR3 totals 13 residues. CDR3 sequence reads: CASSDLGSDTQYF. The CDR3 region has the DNA TGCGCCAGCAGTGATCTGGGTTCAGATACGCAGTATTTT.

This clone showed up many times. The chain uses TRBV7-2 and TRBJ1-3, with 9 bases lining up with TRBD1. The V gene's germline CDR1 is SGHTA and CDR2 FQGNSA. With 4 bases clipped from V and 2 bases from J, the junction kept 3 bases outside the gene matches. The length of the CDR3 is 15 residues. CDR3 protein: CASSSRTGAGNTIYF. The CDR3 nucleotides are TGTGCCAGCAGCTCTCGGACAGGGGCTGGAAACACCATATATTTT.

The rearrangement links TRBV4-1 to TRBJ1-6; the D gene is possibly TRBD1 (6 bases). The V gene's germline CDR1 is MGHRA and CDR2 YSYEKL. The CDR3 has 18 amino acids. Trimming pared 3 bases from V and 2 bases from J, leaving 17 bases between. CDR3 sequence: CASSQNHRASPYNSPLHF. The CDR3 DNA sequence: TGCGCCAGCAGCCAGAACCACAGGGCGTCCCCCTATAATTCACCCCTCCACTTT.

In this sample, this clone turned up many times. The J gene is TRBJ2-4, the V gene TRBV11-3; unclear D gene. V was cut by 0 bases and J by 0 bases, with 21 bases left in between. The germline gives CDR1 SGHNT, CDR2 YENEEA. The CDR3 length is 20 residues. The DNA of the CDR3 is TGTGCCAGCAGCTTAGATCCGGAAGGAACCTATAAGCTAGCCAAAAACATTCAGTACTTC. Translation: CASSLDPEGTYKLAKNIQYF.

This clone came up once. The V and J genes are TRBV5-1 and TRBJ1-1, with a tentative D call TRBD1 (5 bases). Germline values: CDR1 SGHRS, CDR2 YFSETQ. The CDR3 sequence is 14 residues long. The ends were cut back, 2 bases at V and 3 bases at J, with 11 bases in the middle. The CDR3 region has the DNA TGCGCCAGCAGCTTCATAGCGGGGGACACTGAAGCTTTCTTT. Its translation is CASSFIAGDTEAFF.

The chain is built from TRBV18 and TRBJ2-7; 8 bases agree with TRBD1. The germline CDR1 and CDR2 sequences are KGHSH and LQKENI. This CDR3 is built from 15 residues. The V gene end was trimmed by 4 bases and the J gene end by 2 bases; junction bases not matched to a gene: 7. CDR3 in DNA: TGTGCCAGCTCACTGACAGGGGAATTAACCTACGAGCAGTACTTC. It specifies CASSLTGELTYEQYF.

The rearrangement joins TRBV29-1 to TRBJ2-7; a possible D gene is TRBD1 (5 bases). The CDR3 spans 13 residues. The V gene lost 5 bases and the J gene lost 2 bases, with 13 bases spanning the gap. Germline assignment: CDR1 SQVTM and CDR2 ANQGSEA. CDR3 loop: CSVNGQGAYEQYF. CDR3 nucleotide sequence: TGCAGCGTTAACGGACAAGGGGCCTACGAGCAGTACTTC.

This chain uses TRBV5-1 with TRBJ2-1; D not resolved. This CDR3 is built from 15 residues. Germline V lookup: CDR1 SGHRS, CDR2 YFSETQ. The germline V and J ends were trimmed by 4 bases and 0 bases, with 11 bases remaining between them. The CDR3 DNA follows: TGCGCCAGCAGCCCCACCTGGGGCTCCTACAATGAGCAGTTCTTC. The encoded protein is CASSPTWGSYNEQFF.